This T cell receptor beta chain appears in the sequencing data of a study of cytomegalovirus exposure and HLA in healthy donors. Overall study findings and caveats: The availability of immune exposure information extended only to CMV serostatus. Near-uniform donor sequencing depth was presumed by presence/absence analyses.

13 Jbeta primers and 60 Vbeta primers were used for the PCR. Assay used: immunoSEQ multiplex PCR; TCRdb lists only in-frame clones, some missing. The sample has a few hundred thousand clones; 70% to 85% are singletons. Germline lookup yields CDR1 MDHEN and CDR2 SYDVKM. V lost 6 bases, J lost 0 bases, and 5 bases stayed unmatched. The CDR3 runs to 14 residues. Remarks on this clone: No antigen is known for it.

The TCR was taken from a woman aged 55-69 years in good health and CMV-seropositive. The genes are TRBV28 and TRBJ2-7, with 7 bases matching TRBD2. The sequencing sample was made of PBMCs. The chain's CDR3 is CASRPGGSSYEQYF. In DNA, the CDR3 is TGTGCCAGCAGGCCTGGCGGGAGCTCCTACGAGCAGTACTTC.